This T cell receptor beta chain is drawn from a study of vaccination and CD4 T cells after COVID-19. Study-wide background: Cells were stimulated with overlapping spike peptides from SARS-CoV-2, HCoV-NL63, HCoV-OC43 and HCoV-229E. Whole-study findings and limits: Within convalescent individuals, 304 out of 307 vaccine-specific clones proved to be spike mono-reactive.

As for treatment: approximately nine-day PBMC culture with coronavirus spike peptide pools or control peptides (ViraFEST assay). The assay that was used to sequence DNA from cultured CD4+ T cells was the Oncomine TCR Beta short-read assay. TCRdb re-analysed the PCR reads in MiXCR, keeping a single row per CDR3 protein. This table has approximately 19,000 distinct CDR3 sequences, less than 55% appearing once. This clonotype was detected only a few times. Its antigen remains unidentified. The source of this sequence is a human donor who had recovered from COVID-19. Material: CD4+ T cells from blood, cultured in vitro, obtained before SARS-CoV-2 vaccination.

The CDR3: CASSIYGRPRGYGYTF. Written as DNA, the CDR3 is TGTGCCAGTAGTATTTACGGACGGCCGAGGGGCTATGGCTACACCTTC. The chain is built from TRBV19 and TRBJ1-2; D possibly corresponds to TRBD1 (5 bases). The CDR3 sequence is 16 residues long. Trimming took 3 bases from V and 4 from J, leaving 18 bases between them. Germline lookup yields CDR1 LNHDA and CDR2 SQIVND (reference sequence). Full variable domain (remainder filled in from reference TRBV19 and TRBJ1-2): DGGITQSPKYLFRKEGQNVTLSCEQNLNHDAMYWYRQDPGQGLRLIYYSQIVNDFQKGDIAEGYSVSREKKESFPLTVTSAQKNPTAFYLCASSIYGRPRGYGYTFGSGTRLTVV.